This T cell receptor (beta chain) was identified in a study of blood T cell repertoires in COVID-19. Study at large: Material from acute and convalescent COVID-19 was sourced from the United States, Italy and Spain. PBMCs, B-cell-depleted T cells, or T cells provided the cDNA or gDNA that made up the material.

This clone showed up just a few times. This CDR3 is built from 16 residues. V gave up 4 bases and J gave up 6 bases; unmatched junction bases: 12. Germline assignment: CDR1 SGDLS and CDR2 YYNGEE. Methods used by the authors: Scientists estimated how many nucleated cells there were by amplifying reference gene primers. TCRdb keeps only in-frame clones here, not all; method: immunoSEQ multiplex PCR. The V and J calls and clone size were taken over from that table, and D and trimming were inferred from the DNA. The data hold 55,000 to 80,000 clones, with approximately 80% observed a single time. V usage is TRBV9 and J usage is TRBJ2-2, with 7 positions matching TRBD2. The source of this sequence is a man older than 75 with active COVID-19. The specimen sequenced was peripheral blood. CDR3 region: CASSFGLGRDPGELFF. CDR3 sequence (DNA): TGTGCCAGCAGCTTCGGACTAGGTCGGGACCCCGGGGAGCTGTTTTTT.